This note documents a single T cell receptor beta chain sequence. The sample is drawn from a study of shared T cell receptors in the human thymus. The repertoire was sequenced with immunoSEQ multiplex PCR; TCRdb's copy has only in-frame clones and lacks some. This repertoire shows around 730,000 clones, 80% to 90% found once; its top ten account for more than 0.01%. Trimming left V 3 bases short and J 5 bases short, with 28 bases between. The CDR3 length is 19 residues. Germline CDR1 MGHRA, CDR2 YSYEKL. These records were also assigned to another study, of human thymus T cells. Per that paper: Apparent bias marked the V and J gene usage of thymic and blood repertoires.

This chain uses TRBV4-1 with TRBJ1-1, with a tentative D call TRBD1 (6 bases). The receptor was derived from a girl less than two years old with a congenital heart defect. The sequencing sample was made of thymocytes. For the CDR3, the DNA is TGCGCCAGCAGCCATGATGGGACAAGAGCATCTCTCTGCGAGACTGAAGCTTTCTTT. The encoded protein is CASSHDGTRASLCETEAFF.